These 17 T cell receptor beta chains originate from one sample sequenced in a study of follicular helper T cells after annual influenza vaccination (dated by TCRdb to between 2016 and 2019). Preparation of the library involved the immunoSEQ multiplex PCR assay. TCRdb took over this immuneACCESS table, retaining in-frame rearrangements with V and J assigned. Such tables are incomplete; in checked studies, under half of the missing clones stem from an unresolved V gene, and the remainder is unexplained. This sample is represented by about 27,000 clones; approximately 80% of them were singletons. Clones ranked in the top ten supply roughly 1.1% of the sample. Per the publication, the time point label means: 2014-2015 season, pre-vaccination. Sequenced material: CXCR5+ CD38- circulating T follicular helper cells from blood, taken on the day of influenza vaccination. The cell subset or site label here, explained by the study, means: circulating Tfh, non-naive CD4+CXCR5+PD-1+ (ICOS+CD38+ or ICOS-CD38-). The receptors originated from an adult who received the influenza vaccine.

The chain employs TRBV7-6 and TRBJ2-1, with TRBD2 identical over 8 bases. CDR1 and CDR2 (germline): SGHVS, FNYEAQ. Trimming at V came to 1 base and at J to 8 bases, leaving 7 bases not matched to a gene. The CDR3 is 15 amino acids. The CDR3, as DNA: TGTGCCAGCAGCTTAGTACCTAGCGGGCGGGATGAGCAGTTCTTC. Its translation: CASSLVPSGRDEQFF.

The chain carries TRBV14 and TRBJ1-2; the match to TRBD1 covers 7 bases. The CDR3 totals 15 residues. V shed 2 bases and J 5 bases; nucleotides not matched to a gene: 8. Germline CDR1 SGHDN, CDR2 FVKESK. The CDR3 loop reads CASSQLDRSGYGYTF. The DNA for the CDR3 is TGTGCCAGCAGCCAACTGGACAGGTCCGGTTATGGCTACACCTTC. Full variable domain (missing parts from reference TRBV14 and TRBJ1-2): EAGVTQFPSHSVIEKGQTVTLRCDPISGHDNLYWYRRVMGKEIKFLLHFVKESKQDESGMPNNRFLAERTGGTYSTLKVQPAELEDSGVYFCASSQLDRSGYGYTFGSGTRLTVV.

The chain employs TRBV11-2 and TRBJ2-7, with D maybe TRBD1 (6 bases). This CDR3 region has 15 residues. The germline gives CDR1 SGHAT, CDR2 FQNNGV. V was trimmed by 3 bases and J by 0 bases, leaving 12 bases between them. In DNA, the CDR3 is TGTGCCAGCAGCTTTGGGACAACTTTCTCCTACGAGCAGTACTTC. This gives the protein CASSFGTTFSYEQYF. Full variable domain (outside the CDR3, taken from reference TRBV11-2 and TRBJ2-7): EAGVAQSPRYKIIEKRQSVAFWCNPISGHATLYWYQQILGQGPKLLIQFQNNGVVDDSQLPKDRFSAERLKGVDSTLKIQPAKLEDSAVYLCASSFGTTFSYEQYFGPGTRLTVT.

V is TRBV5-1 and J is TRBJ1-1, with 8 bases aligning to TRBD1. The CDR3 totals 14 residues. After removal of 4 bases from V and 5 bases from J, the junction contained 7 bases not matched to a gene. CDR1 SGHRS and CDR2 YFSETQ come from the germline V gene. The CDR3 bases are TGCGCCAGCAGCAAAACAACAGGGGGGACTGAAGCTTTCTTT. Its translation: CASSKTTGGTEAFF.

The rearrangement joins TRBV5-4 to TRBJ1-2, with 8 bases aligning to TRBD1. CDR3 length equals 17 residues. Trimming at V came to 0 bases and at J to 8 bases, leaving 15 bases not matched to a gene. Germline CDR1 and CDR2: SGHNT and YYREEE (reference sequence). CDR3 nucleotides: TGTGCCAGCAGCTTGGCCTTTAGGAACAGGGGGTCGGGAGGCTACACCTTC. Translation: CASSLAFRNRGSGGYTF.

The rearrangement links TRBV18 to TRBJ1-5; a possible D gene is TRBD1 (5 bases). In germline, CDR1 is KGHSH, CDR2 LQKENI. This CDR3 has 15 residues. V was cut by 3 bases and J by 4 bases, with 13 bases left in between. The CDR3 loop is CASSPGSGGNQPQHF. CDR3 sequence (DNA): TGTGCCAGCTCACCTGGGTCCGGGGGAAATCAGCCCCAGCATTTT.

This chain joins TRBV5-1 and TRBJ2-6; 8 bases map to TRBD2. Germline CDR1 and CDR2: SGHRS and YFSETQ. The CDR3 sequence is 16 residues long. V dropped 4 bases and J dropped 0; count of bases not matched to a gene: 3. Here the CDR3 reads CASSRTSFSGANVLTF. In DNA form, the CDR3 reads TGCGCCAGCAGCCGGACTAGCTTCTCTGGGGCCAACGTCCTGACTTTC.

The V gene is TRBV7-9, the J gene TRBJ1-4, with 8 nucleotides matching TRBD1. The germline gives CDR1 SEHNR, CDR2 FQNEAQ (reference sequence). V was clipped by 4 bases and J by 7 bases; unmatched bases: 8. The CDR3 runs to 15 residues. The CDR3 is CASSSQGGRIEKLFF. The CDR3 region has the DNA TGTGCCAGCAGCTCACAGGGGGGGCGGATTGAAAAACTGTTTTTT.

This clone was detected only a few times. The chain has TRBV5-1 and TRBJ2-5; D possibly corresponds to TRBD2 (6 bases). This CDR3 contains 15 residues. V was trimmed by 0 bases and J by 5 bases, leaving 14 bases between them. The V gene's germline CDR1 is SGHRS and CDR2 YFSETQ. CDR3 residues: CASSLEASEWETQYF. The CDR3 bases are TGCGCCAGCAGCTTGGAGGCTAGCGAGTGGGAGACCCAGTACTTC. The variable domain in full, with the rest retrieved from reference TRBV5-1 and TRBJ2-5, is KAGVTQTPRYLIKTRGQQVTLSCSPISGHRSVSWYQQTPGQGLQFLFEYFSETQRNKGNFPGRFSGRQFSNSRSEMNVSTLELGDSALYLCASSLEASEWETQYFGPGTRLLVL.

This clone was seen a few times. V and J are TRBV6-1 and TRBJ2-3; TRBD2 aligns across 11 bases. Germline CDR1 is MNHNS and CDR2 is SASEGT. The CDR3 has 17 amino acids. The V gene end was trimmed by 2 bases and the J gene end by 6 bases; junction bases not matched to a gene: 10. CDR3 in DNA: TGTGCCAGCAGTGAAAAGGTTGGGACTAGCGGTCGGGATACGCAGTATTTT. It is translated as CASSEKVGTSGRDTQYF.

The V and J genes are TRBV14 and TRBJ2-7; no clear D gene. V was pared by 1 base and J by 4 bases, with 2 bases between. In germline, CDR1 is SGHDN, CDR2 FVKESK. The CDR3 runs to 11 residues. The CDR3 bases are TGTGCCAGCAGCCAAGCGTACGAGCAGTACTTC. It codes for CASSQAYEQYF.

The chain carries TRBV15 and TRBJ1-4; tentatively, D is TRBD1 (5 bases). CDR1 LNHNV and CDR2 YYDKDF come from the germline V gene (reference sequence). V was pared by 0 bases and J by 0 bases, with 8 bases between. CDR3 size: 16 residues. In nucleotides, the CDR3 is TGTGCCACCAGCAGAGATTTAGGGGCAACTAATGAAAAACTGTTTTTT. The encoded protein is CATSRDLGATNEKLFF.

This clone came up a few times. The chain carries TRBV5-4 and TRBJ1-6, with D unclear. There are 15 residues in the CDR3. V was trimmed by 5 bases and J by 8 bases, leaving 17 bases between them. The germline CDR1 and CDR2 sequences are SGHNT and YYREEE (reference sequence). In nucleotides, the CDR3 is TGTGCCAGCAGTTTAGTCGGGGAGCGGGATTCACCCCTCCACTTT. This gives the protein CASSLVGERDSPLHF.

CDR3 sequence: CASSLADNEQFF. The DNA for the CDR3 is TGCGCCAGCAGCTTGGCTGACAATGAGCAGTTCTTC. The chain carries TRBV5-1 and TRBJ2-1, with D unresolved. The germline V gene encodes CDR1 SGHRS and CDR2 YFSETQ. This CDR3 is built from 12 residues. The V and J ends lost 0 bases and 5 bases respectively, with 3 bases between them.

The chain employs TRBV29-1 and TRBJ1-1, with D possibly being TRBD1 (6 bases). V dropped 6 bases and J dropped 8 bases, with 16 bases sitting between them. The germline CDR1 and CDR2 sequences are SQVTM and ANQGSEA. CDR3 length: 12 amino acids. CDR3 protein: CSVGDIQTEAFF. The CDR3 DNA reads as TGCAGCGTAGGGGACATTCAAACGGAAGCTTTCTTT. Supplemented by reference TRBV29-1 and TRBJ1-1, the full variable domain reads SAVISQKPSRDICQRGTSLTIQCQVDSQVTMMFWYRQQPGQSLTLIATANQGSEATYESGFVIDKFPISRPNLTFSTLTVSNMSPEDSSIYLCSVGDIQTEAFFGQGTRLTVV.

The rearrangement links TRBV5-1 to TRBJ2-3; 11 bases are shared with TRBD2. Looked up from germline, CDR1 is SGHRS and CDR2 is YFSETQ. V was clipped by 0 bases and J by 2 bases; unmatched bases: 8. The length of the CDR3 is 18 residues. CDR3 region: CASSLVRGTSGSTDTQYF. The CDR3 region has the DNA TGCGCCAGCAGCTTGGTTCGCGGGACTAGCGGTTCCACAGATACGCAGTATTTT.

The CDR3 sequence is CASSETGQETQYF. The CDR3 coding sequence is TGTGCCAGCAGTGAAACCGGGCAAGAGACCCAGTACTTC. V is TRBV6-1 and J is TRBJ2-5; D is undetermined. The CDR3 runs to 13 residues. Germline V gene data show CDR1 as MNHNS and CDR2 as SASEGT. V lost 2 bases and J lost 2, with 6 bases in between.